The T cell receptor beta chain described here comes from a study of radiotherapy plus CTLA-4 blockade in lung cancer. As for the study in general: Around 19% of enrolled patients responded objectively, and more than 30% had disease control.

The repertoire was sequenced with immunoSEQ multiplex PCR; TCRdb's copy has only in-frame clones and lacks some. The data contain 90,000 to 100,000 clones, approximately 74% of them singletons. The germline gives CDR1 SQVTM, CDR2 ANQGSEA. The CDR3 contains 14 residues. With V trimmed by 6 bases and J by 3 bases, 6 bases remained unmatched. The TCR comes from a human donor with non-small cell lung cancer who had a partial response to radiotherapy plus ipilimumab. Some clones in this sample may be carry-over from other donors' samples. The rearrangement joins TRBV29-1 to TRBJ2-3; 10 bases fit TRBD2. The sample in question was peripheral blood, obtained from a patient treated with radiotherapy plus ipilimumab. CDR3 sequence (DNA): TGCAGCGTCAGGGTAGCGGGAGGTACAGATACGCAGTATTTT. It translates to CSVRVAGGTDTQYF.